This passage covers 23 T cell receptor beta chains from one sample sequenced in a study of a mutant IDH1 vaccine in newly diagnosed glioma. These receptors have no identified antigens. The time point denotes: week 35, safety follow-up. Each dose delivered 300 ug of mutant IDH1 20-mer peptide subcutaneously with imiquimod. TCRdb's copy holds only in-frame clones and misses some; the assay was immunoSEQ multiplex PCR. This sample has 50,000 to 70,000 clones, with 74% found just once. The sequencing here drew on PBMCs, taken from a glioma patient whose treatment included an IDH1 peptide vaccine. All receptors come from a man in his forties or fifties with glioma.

The CDR3 nucleotides are TGTGCCAGCAGCTTCGGGCACGGAAATCAGCCCCAGCATTTT. Amino acids: CASSFGHGNQPQHF. The chain carries TRBV7-9 and TRBJ1-5; D is ambiguous. V was clipped by 3 bases and J by 4 bases, with 10 bases between them. The CDR3 totals 14 residues. Germline loops: CDR1 SEHNR, CDR2 FQNEAQ (reference sequence).

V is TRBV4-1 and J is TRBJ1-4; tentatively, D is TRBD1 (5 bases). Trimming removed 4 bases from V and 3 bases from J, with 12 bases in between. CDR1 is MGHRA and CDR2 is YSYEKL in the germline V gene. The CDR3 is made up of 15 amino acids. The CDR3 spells CASSPEGRANEKLFF. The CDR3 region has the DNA TGCGCCAGCAGCCCCGAGGGGAGAGCTAATGAAAAACTGTTTTTT.

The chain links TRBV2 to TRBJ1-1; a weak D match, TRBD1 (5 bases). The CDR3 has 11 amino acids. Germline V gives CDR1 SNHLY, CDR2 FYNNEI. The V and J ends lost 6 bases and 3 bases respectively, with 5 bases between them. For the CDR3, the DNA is TGTGCCAGCAGACAGGACACTGAAGCTTTCTTT. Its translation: CASRQDTEAFF.

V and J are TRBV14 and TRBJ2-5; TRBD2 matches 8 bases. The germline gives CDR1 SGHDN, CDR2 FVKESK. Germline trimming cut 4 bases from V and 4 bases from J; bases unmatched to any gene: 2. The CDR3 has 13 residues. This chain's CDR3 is CASSRLAGETQYF. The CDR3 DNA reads TGTGCCAGCAGCCGGCTAGCGGGAGAGACCCAGTACTTC. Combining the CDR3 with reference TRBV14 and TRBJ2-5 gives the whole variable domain EAGVTQFPSHSVIEKGQTVTLRCDPISGHDNLYWYRRVMGKEIKFLLHFVKESKQDESGMPNNRFLAERTGGTYSTLKVQPAELEDSGVYFCASSRLAGETQYFGPGTRLLVL.

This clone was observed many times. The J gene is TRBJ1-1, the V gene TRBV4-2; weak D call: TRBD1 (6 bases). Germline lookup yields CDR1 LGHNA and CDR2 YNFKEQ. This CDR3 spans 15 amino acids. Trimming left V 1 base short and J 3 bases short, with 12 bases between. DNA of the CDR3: TGTGCCAGCAGCCAAGGAACGGGGGCCTACACTGAAGCTTTCTTT. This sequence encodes CASSQGTGAYTEAFF.

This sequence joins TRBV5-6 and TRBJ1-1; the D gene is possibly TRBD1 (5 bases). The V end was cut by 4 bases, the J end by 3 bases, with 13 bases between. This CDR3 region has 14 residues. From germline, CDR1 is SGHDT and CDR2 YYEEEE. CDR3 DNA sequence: TGTGCCAGCAGCCCGGGGGGGTTTGACACTGAAGCTTTCTTT. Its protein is CASSPGGFDTEAFF.

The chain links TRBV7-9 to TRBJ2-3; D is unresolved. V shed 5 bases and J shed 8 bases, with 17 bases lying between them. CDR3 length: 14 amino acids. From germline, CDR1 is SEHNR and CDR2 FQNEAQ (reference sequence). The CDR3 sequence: CASSPVAGQATQYF. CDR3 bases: TGTGCCAGCAGCCCCGTGGCCGGTCAGGCTACGCAGTATTTT.

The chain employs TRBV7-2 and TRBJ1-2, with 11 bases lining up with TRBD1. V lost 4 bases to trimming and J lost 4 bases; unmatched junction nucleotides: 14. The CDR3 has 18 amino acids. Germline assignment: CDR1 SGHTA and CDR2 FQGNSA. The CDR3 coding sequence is TGTGCCAGCAGCTACCGCAATCCGGGACAGGGGGAAGGCTATGGCTACACCTTC. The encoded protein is CASSYRNPGQGEGYGYTF.

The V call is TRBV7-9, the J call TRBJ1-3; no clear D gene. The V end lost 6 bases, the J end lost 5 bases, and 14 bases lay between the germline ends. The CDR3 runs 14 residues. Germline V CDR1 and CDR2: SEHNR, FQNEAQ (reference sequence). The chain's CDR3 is CASSRGSDRNTIYF. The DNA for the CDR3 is TGTGCCAGCAGTCGCGGGTCCGACAGAAACACCATATATTTT. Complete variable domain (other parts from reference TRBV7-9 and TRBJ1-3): DTGVSQNPRHKITKRGQNVTFRCDPISEHNRLYWYRQTLGQGPEFLTYFQNEAQLEKSRLLSDRFSAERPKGSFSTLEIQRTEQGDSAMYLCASSRGSDRNTIYFGEGSWLTVV.

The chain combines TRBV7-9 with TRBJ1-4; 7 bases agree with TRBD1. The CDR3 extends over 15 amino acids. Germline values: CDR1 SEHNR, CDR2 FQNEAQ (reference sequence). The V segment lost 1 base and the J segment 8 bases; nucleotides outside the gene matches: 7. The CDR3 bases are TGTGCCAGCAGCTTAGTTCAAATAGGGGGCGAAAAACTGTTTTTT. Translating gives CASSLVQIGGEKLFF. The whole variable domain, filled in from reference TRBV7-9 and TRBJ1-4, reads DTGVSQNPRHKITKRGQNVTFRCDPISEHNRLYWYRQTLGQGPEFLTYFQNEAQLEKSRLLSDRFSAERPKGSFSTLEIQRTEQGDSAMYLCASSLVQIGGEKLFFGSGTQLSVL.

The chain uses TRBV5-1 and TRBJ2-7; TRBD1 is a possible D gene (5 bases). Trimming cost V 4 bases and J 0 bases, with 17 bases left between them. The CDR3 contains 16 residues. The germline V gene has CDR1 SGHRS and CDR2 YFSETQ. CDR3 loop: CASSPQGVQNSYEQYF. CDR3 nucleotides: TGCGCCAGCAGCCCTCAGGGCGTTCAGAACTCCTACGAGCAGTACTTC.

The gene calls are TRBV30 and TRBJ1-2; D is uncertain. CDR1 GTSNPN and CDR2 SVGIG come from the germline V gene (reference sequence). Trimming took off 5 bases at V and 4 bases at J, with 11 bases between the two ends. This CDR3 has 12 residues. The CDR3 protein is CAWSQNSYGYTF. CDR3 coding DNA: TGTGCCTGGTCTCAGAATTCCTATGGCTACACCTTC.

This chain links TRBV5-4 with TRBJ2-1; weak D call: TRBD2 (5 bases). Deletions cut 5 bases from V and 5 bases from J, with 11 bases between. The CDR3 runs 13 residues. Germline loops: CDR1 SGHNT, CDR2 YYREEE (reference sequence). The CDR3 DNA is TGTGCCAGCAGGACTGGGAGCGACAATGAGCAGTTCTTC. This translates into CASRTGSDNEQFF. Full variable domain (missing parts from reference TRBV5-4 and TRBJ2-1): ETGVTQSPTHLIKTRGQQVTLRCSSQSGHNTVSWYQQALGQGPQFIFQYYREEENGRGNFPPRFSGLQFPNYSSELNVNALELDDSALYLCASRTGSDNEQFFGPGTRLTVL.

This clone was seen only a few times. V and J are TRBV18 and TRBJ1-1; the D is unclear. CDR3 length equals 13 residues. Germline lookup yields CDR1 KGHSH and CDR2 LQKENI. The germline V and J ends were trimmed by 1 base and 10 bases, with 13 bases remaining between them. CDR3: CASSPQREKGAFF. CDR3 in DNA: TGTGCCAGCTCACCACAGCGGGAGAAGGGAGCTTTCTTT.

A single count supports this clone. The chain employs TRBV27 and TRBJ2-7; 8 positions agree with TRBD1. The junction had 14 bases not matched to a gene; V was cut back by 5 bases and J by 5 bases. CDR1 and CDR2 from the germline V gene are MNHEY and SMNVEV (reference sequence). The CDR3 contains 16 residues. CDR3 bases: TGTGCCAGCAGTCCCCCGTTGGGCAGGGGGCTCCACGAGCAGTACTTC. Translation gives CASSPPLGRGLHEQYF.

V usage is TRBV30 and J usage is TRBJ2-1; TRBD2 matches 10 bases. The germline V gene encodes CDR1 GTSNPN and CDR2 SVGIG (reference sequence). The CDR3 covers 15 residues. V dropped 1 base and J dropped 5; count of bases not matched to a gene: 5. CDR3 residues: CAWSEAGGSDNEQFF. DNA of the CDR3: TGTGCCTGGAGTGAAGCGGGGGGGTCGGACAATGAGCAGTTCTTC.

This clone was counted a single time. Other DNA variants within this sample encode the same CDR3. The CDR3 bases are TGTGCCAGCTCACCGTCATCGGCGAACACCGGGGAGCTGTTTTTT. It is translated as CASSPSSANTGELFF. This rearrangement joins TRBV18 to TRBJ2-2; no definite D call. The germline CDR1 and CDR2 sequences are KGHSH and LQKENI. This CDR3 region has 15 residues. V lost 3 bases, J lost 0 bases, and 8 bases lay in between.

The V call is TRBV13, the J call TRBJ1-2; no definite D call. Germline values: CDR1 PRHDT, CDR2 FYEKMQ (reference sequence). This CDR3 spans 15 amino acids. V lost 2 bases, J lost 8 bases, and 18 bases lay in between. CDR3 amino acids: CASSLYGSDRPGYTF. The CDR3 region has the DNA TGTGCCAGCAGCTTATATGGTTCGGACCGGCCGGGCTACACCTTC.

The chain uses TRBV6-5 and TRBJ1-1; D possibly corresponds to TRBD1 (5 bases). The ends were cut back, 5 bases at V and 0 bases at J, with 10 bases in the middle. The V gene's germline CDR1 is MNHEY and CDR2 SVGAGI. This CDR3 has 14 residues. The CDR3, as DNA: TGTGCCAGCAGTCCCAGGGTGATGAACACTGAAGCTTTCTTT. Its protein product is CASSPRVMNTEAFF.

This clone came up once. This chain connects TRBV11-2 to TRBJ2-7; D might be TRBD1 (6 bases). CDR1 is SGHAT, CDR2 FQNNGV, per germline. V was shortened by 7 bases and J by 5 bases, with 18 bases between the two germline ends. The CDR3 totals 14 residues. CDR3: CASTPRAGADEQYF. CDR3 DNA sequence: TGTGCCAGCACCCCTCGGGCAGGGGCTGACGAGCAGTACTTC.

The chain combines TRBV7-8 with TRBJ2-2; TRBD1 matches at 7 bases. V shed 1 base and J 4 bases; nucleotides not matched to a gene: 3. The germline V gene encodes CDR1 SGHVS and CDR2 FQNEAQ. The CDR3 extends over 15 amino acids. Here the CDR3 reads CASSLVNRGTGELFF. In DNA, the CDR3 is TGTGCCAGCAGCTTAGTGAACAGGGGCACCGGGGAGCTGTTTTTT.

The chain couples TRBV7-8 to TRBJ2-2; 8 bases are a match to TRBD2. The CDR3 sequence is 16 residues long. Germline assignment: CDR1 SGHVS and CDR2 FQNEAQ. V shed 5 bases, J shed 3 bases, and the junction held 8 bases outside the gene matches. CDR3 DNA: TGTGCCAGCAGCCAGTCCGGGGGGGCTCACACCGGGGAGCTGTTTTTT. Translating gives CASSQSGGAHTGELFF.

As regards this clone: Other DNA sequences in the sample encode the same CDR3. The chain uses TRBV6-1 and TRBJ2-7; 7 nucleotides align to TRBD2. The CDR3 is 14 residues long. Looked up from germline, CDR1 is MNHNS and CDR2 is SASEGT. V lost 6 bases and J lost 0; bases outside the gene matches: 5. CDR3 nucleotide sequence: TGTGCCAGCAGATTGGGGGGGAGCTCCTACGAGCAGTACTTC. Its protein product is CASRLGGSSYEQYF.